Presented here are 19 T cell receptor beta chains from one specimen sequenced in a study of neurological immune-mediated disorders. TCRdb ran MiXCR on the 5' RACE reads and lists one entry per CDR3 protein. The sample has around 130,000 distinct CDR3 sequences, roughly 3.2% seen once. The sequencing input was PBMCs. The receptors were sampled from a woman aged 30 to 39 with multiple sclerosis.

This clonotype was observed many times. V is TRBV2 and J is TRBJ1-6; maybe TRBD1 (6 bases). The CDR3 contains 14 residues. Germline-derived CDR1 and CDR2 are SNHLY and FYNNEI. The V gene lost 6 bases and the J gene lost 8 bases, with 14 bases spanning the gap. In nucleotides, the CDR3 is TGTGCCAGCAGGACCGGGACACAAGATTCACCCCTCCACTTT. This gives the protein CASRTGTQDSPLHF. The whole variable domain, filled in from reference TRBV2 and TRBJ1-6, reads EPEVTQTPSHQVTQMGQEVILRCVPISNHLYFYWYRQILGQKVEFLVSFYNNEISEKSEIFDDQFSVERPDGSNFTLKIRSTKLEDSAMYFCASRTGTQDSPLHFGNGTRLTVT.

This clonotype was counted many times. The chain's CDR3 is CASSLVRAGKETQYF. The CDR3, as DNA: TGTGCCAGCAGTTTAGTCCGGGCAGGGAAAGAGACCCAGTACTTC. V usage is TRBV12-3 or TRBV12-4 and J usage is TRBJ2-5, with D possibly being TRBD1 (5 bases). Trimming pared 1 base from V and 3 bases from J, leaving 12 bases between. The CDR3 is 15 residues long.

There are many counts of this clonotype. CDR3 protein: CATSRVALGQLNTEAFF. The CDR3 DNA reads as TGTGCCACCAGCAGAGTCGCCTTAGGTCAGCTGAACACTGAAGCTTTCTTT. The chain couples TRBV15 to TRBJ1-1; D is ambiguous. This CDR3 region has 17 residues. Germline-derived CDR1 and CDR2 are LNHNV and YYDKDF (reference sequence). Deletions cut 1 base from V and 0 bases from J, with 15 bases between.

In its sample, this clonotype was seen many times. The CDR3 is CSASLRTGLAFF. DNA of the CDR3: TGCAGTGCTAGCCTCCGGACAGGGTTGGCTTTCTTT. This chain uses TRBV20-1 with TRBJ1-1; 8 positions match TRBD1. Germline CDR1 and CDR2: DFQATT and SNEGSKA (reference sequence). The J segment lost 11 bases and the V segment lost 3 bases, leaving 8 bases of the junction unmatched. This CDR3 is built from 12 residues.

The sample holds many counts of this clonotype. The J gene is TRBJ2-3, the V gene TRBV12-3 or TRBV12-4; a possible D gene is TRBD2 (5 bases). This CDR3 spans 16 amino acids. Deletions cut 3 bases from V and 1 base from J, with 14 bases between. The CDR3 DNA is TGTGCCAGCAGTTTCTCTCCACCCGGGGGCACAGATACGCAGTATTTT. The encoded protein is CASSFSPPGGTDTQYF.

The rearrangement joins TRBV5-1 to TRBJ1-1, with D possibly matching TRBD1 (5 bases). The CDR3 totals 15 residues. The germline V gene encodes CDR1 SGHRS and CDR2 YFSETQ. V lost 4 bases and J lost 5, with 18 bases in between. The CDR3 coding sequence is TGCGCCAGCAGCCTTAGGGGTTCTACCGGGACTGAAGCTTTCTTT. Amino acid sequence: CASSLRGSTGTEAFF.

This clonotype has ten or more counts. The chain is built from TRBV4-1 and TRBJ2-3; the D call may be TRBD1 or TRBD2 (5 bases each). CDR1 and CDR2 (germline): MGHRA, YSYEKL. The CDR3 extends over 17 amino acids. V lost 1 base and J 4 bases, leaving 18 bases between the germline ends. The CDR3 is CASSQVRRTLGPDTQYF. CDR3 DNA sequence: TGCGCCAGCAGCCAAGTAAGACGGACTTTGGGGCCAGATACGCAGTATTTT.

This clonotype appeared many times. The chain uses TRBV2 and TRBJ2-1; D remains unclear. Germline lookup yields CDR1 SNHLY and CDR2 FYNNEI. The V and J ends lost 2 bases and 0 bases respectively, with 8 bases between them. This CDR3 is 15 amino acids long. In nucleotides, the CDR3 is TGTGCCAGCAGTGAACTGGAGAGCTCCTACAATGAGCAGTTCTTC. This codes for CASSELESSYNEQFF. The full variable domain, with the rest looked up from reference TRBV2 and TRBJ2-1, is EPEVTQTPSHQVTQMGQEVILRCVPISNHLYFYWYRQILGQKVEFLVSFYNNEISEKSEIFDDQFSVERPDGSNFTLKIRSTKLEDSAMYFCASSELESSYNEQFFGPGTRLTVL.

This clonotype occurred many times. The rearrangement links TRBV3-1 to TRBJ2-1; 8 bases align to TRBD2. The CDR3 sequence is 17 residues long. With V trimmed by 0 bases and J by 2 bases, 6 bases remained unmatched. Looked up from germline, CDR1 is LGHDT and CDR2 is YNNKEL (reference sequence). CDR3: CASSQDTSGGAYNEQFF. As DNA, the CDR3 is TGTGCCAGCAGCCAAGATACTAGCGGAGGGGCCTACAATGAGCAGTTCTTC.

The sample holds many counts of this clonotype. This sequence joins TRBV5-1 and TRBJ2-5; tentatively, D is TRBD1 (5 bases). Germline CDR1 is SGHRS and CDR2 is YFSETQ. The CDR3 has 12 residues. Trimming stripped 7 bases from V and 1 base from J, with 8 bases between. CDR3 sequence: CASGAFQETQYF. The CDR3 DNA reads as TGCGCCAGCGGGGCATTCCAAGAGACCCAGTACTTC.

In its sample, this clonotype was seen many times. V gene TRBV18 combines with J gene TRBJ2-1; either TRBD1 or TRBD2 may supply D (5 bases each). There are 16 residues in the CDR3. Trimming cost V 6 bases and J 1 base, with 16 bases left between them. Germline V gene data show CDR1 as KGHSH and CDR2 as LQKENI. The CDR3 nucleotides are TGTGCCAGCTCTCAACCAGGGACGAATTCCTACAATGAGCAGTTCTTC. This gives the protein CASSQPGTNSYNEQFF.

This clonotype was counted many times. The chain has TRBV5-1 and TRBJ2-7, with TRBD1 matching over 7 bases. Germline assignment: CDR1 SGHRS and CDR2 YFSETQ. This CDR3 is built from 14 residues. After removal of 0 bases from V and 5 bases from J, the junction contained 5 bases not matched to a gene. The DNA of the CDR3 is TGCGCCAGCAGCTTGGTAACAGGGGTCAACGAGCAGTACTTC. Protein product: CASSLVTGVNEQYF.

This clonotype was seen at least ten times. The chain is built from TRBV12-3 or TRBV12-4 and TRBJ1-4, with D possibly being TRBD1 (5 bases). The CDR3 loop spans 14 amino acids. With 3 bases removed from V and 6 bases from J, the gap between germline ends came to 11 bases. The DNA of the CDR3 is TGTGCCAGCAGTTTCGGGCAGGGTGATGAAAAACTGTTTTTT. This gives the protein CASSFGQGDEKLFF.

This clonotype has a count of ten or more. The CDR3 sequence is CASSLEAQGAATLHF. The CDR3 DNA is TGTGCCAGCAGCTTAGAAGCCCAGGGGGCGGCGACCCTCCACTTT. V is TRBV7-2 and J is TRBJ1-6; the match to TRBD1 covers 8 bases. Germline V CDR1 and CDR2: SGHTA, FQGNSA. V lost 1 base, J lost 14 bases, and 10 bases stayed unmatched. The length of the CDR3 is 15 residues.

Ten or more counts support this clonotype. This chain connects TRBV20-1 to TRBJ2-7, with D perhaps matching TRBD2 (6 bases). The CDR3 is 12 residues long. The germline V and J ends were trimmed by 6 bases and 2 bases, with 11 bases remaining between them. In germline, CDR1 is DFQATT, CDR2 SNEGSKA (reference sequence). CDR3: CSAGEVAYEQYF. Here the CDR3 DNA reads TGCAGTGCGGGGGAGGTGGCCTACGAGCAGTACTTC.

There are many counts of this clonotype. The chain links TRBV7-2 to TRBJ2-2; TRBD1 agrees at 11 bases. V lost 2 bases and J lost 7; bases outside the gene matches: 9. Germline V CDR1 and CDR2: SGHTA, FQGNSA. The length of the CDR3 is 17 residues. Written as DNA, the CDR3 is TGTGCCAGCAGCTTATTGTGGGGACAGGGGGTTCTCGGGGAGCTGTTTTTT. Protein product: CASSLLWGQGVLGELFF.

This clonotype was detected many times. V is TRBV12-3 or TRBV12-4 and J is TRBJ2-2; a weak D match, TRBD1 (6 bases). V lost 8 bases to trimming and J lost 1 base, with 11 bases between them. This CDR3 region has 14 residues. The CDR3 is CASAGQKNTGELFF. For the CDR3, the DNA is TGTGCCAGCGCTGGACAGAAGAACACCGGGGAGCTGTTTTTT.

This clonotype showed up many times. The chain joins TRBV12-3 or TRBV12-4 to TRBJ2-7; D gene ambiguous. This CDR3 spans 13 amino acids. Between the trimmed V and J ends, which lost 3 bases and 3 bases, there was a span of 9 bases. The CDR3 sequence is CASSLTISYEQYF. The CDR3 region has the DNA TGTGCCAGCAGTTTGACGATAAGCTACGAGCAGTACTTC.

This clonotype was seen ten or more times. CDR3 amino acids: CASSSSLAGGRVGELFF. Here the CDR3 DNA reads TGTGCCAGCAGCTCGTCGTTAGCGGGAGGGCGCGTCGGGGAGCTGTTTTTT. The V and J genes are TRBV7-9 and TRBJ2-2; 11 nucleotides agree with TRBD2. The CDR3 covers 17 residues. V was clipped by 4 bases and J by 7 bases; unmatched bases: 11. In germline, CDR1 is SEHNR, CDR2 FQNEAQ (reference sequence).